The clone carrying this T cell receptor beta chain has ten or more counts. V was clipped by 0 bases and J by 4 bases, with 10 bases between them. Germline V gene data show CDR1 as SGHRS and CDR2 as YFSETQ. The CDR3 has 15 residues. Researchers took RNA transcripts and amplified the TCR beta CDR3 regions from them. With the HTBI primer set, the TCR CDR3 went through a first round of RT-PCR. In TCRdb, the multiplex PCR reads were re-called with MiXCR into one record per CDR3 protein. The sample lists 250,000 to 350,000 distinct CDR3 sequences; more than 15% were seen once. This entry belongs to a study of T cells in Graves' hyperthyroidism and ophthalmopathy. Study details: The authors collected peripheral blood at initial diagnosis, before any treatment.

The TCR originated in a woman aged 55-70 years with Graves' ophthalmopathy. The sequenced sample was blood. The gene calls are TRBV5-1 and TRBJ1-4; tentatively, D is TRBD1 (6 bases). The CDR3 protein is CASSLDRGLNEKLFF. CDR3 in DNA: TGCGCCAGCAGCTTGGATCGGGGGCTTAATGAAAAACTGTTTTTT.